The sequence of this T cell receptor (beta chain) was determined in a study of Graves' ophthalmopathy and Graves' hyperthyroidism. For the study at large: Prior to any treatment, peripheral blood was collected at the time of initial diagnosis. Findings of the study overall: In blood appeared most of the expanded thyroid clonotypes whose frequency exceeded 0.001.

As to this clonotype: Its antigen is as yet unknown.

Active ophthalmopathy (CAS at least 3, NOSPECS at least 4), lasting under 3 months. The study amplified TCR beta CDR3 regions using RNA transcripts. First-round RT-PCR with HTBI primers preceded a second-round multiplex PCR. A single record per CDR3 protein comes from TCRdb applying MiXCR to the multiplex PCR reads. Of 40,000 to 50,000 distinct CDR3 sequences in the sample, around 45% are singletons; the top ten hold less than 25%. The germline CDR1 and CDR2 sequences are MNHNY and SVGAGI (reference sequence). CDR3 length: 14 residues. Unmatched junction bases numbered 5, after V lost 6 bases and J lost 2 bases.

The genes are TRBV6-6 and TRBJ2-7; 9 nucleotides line up with TRBD1. Sample: peripheral blood. This TCR derives from an adult man with Graves' ophthalmopathy. CDR3 nucleotides: TGTGCCAGCAGCCGAGGACAGGGGACCTACGAGCAGTACTTC. The encoded protein is CASSRGQGTYEQYF.